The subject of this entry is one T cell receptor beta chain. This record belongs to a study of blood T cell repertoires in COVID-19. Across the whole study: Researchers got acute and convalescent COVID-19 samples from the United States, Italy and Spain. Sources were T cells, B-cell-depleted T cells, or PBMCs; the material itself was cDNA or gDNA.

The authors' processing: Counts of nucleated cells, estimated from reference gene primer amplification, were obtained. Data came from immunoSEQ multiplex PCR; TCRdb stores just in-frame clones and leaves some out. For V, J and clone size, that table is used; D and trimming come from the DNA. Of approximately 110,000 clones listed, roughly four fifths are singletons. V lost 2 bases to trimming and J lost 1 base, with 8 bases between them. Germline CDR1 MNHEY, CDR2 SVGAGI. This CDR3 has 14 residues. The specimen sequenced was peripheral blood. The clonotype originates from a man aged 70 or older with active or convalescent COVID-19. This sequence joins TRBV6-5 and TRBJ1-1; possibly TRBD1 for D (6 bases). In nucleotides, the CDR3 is TGTGCCAGCAGTTACGGGACACCGAACACTGAAGCTTTCTTT. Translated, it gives CASSYGTPNTEAFF.